The 2 T cell receptor beta chains below all came from one sample that was sequenced in a study of cytomegalovirus exposure and HLA in healthy donors (dated by TCRdb to about 2017). Receptors were amplified or captured by the immunoSEQ multiplex PCR assay. For the multiplex PCR, a mixture combining 60 forward primers for TCR Vbeta segments and 13 reverse primers for TCR Jbeta segments was used. The immuneACCESS repertoire file appears here via TCRdb, limited to in-frame rearrangements. These files lack a portion of the clones; in checked studies, under half of the deficit traces to unresolved V genes, and the cause of the others is not known. This sample gives tens of thousands of clones in total; roughly 80% of them show up just once. Of the sample, over 12% is held by the ten largest clones. The sequencing input was PBMCs. These receptors originate from a woman aged 40 to 50 in good health and CMV-seropositive.

This chain uses TRBV6-6 with TRBJ1-1, with a possible D match to TRBD1 (6 bases). This CDR3 has 13 amino acids. V was trimmed by 6 bases and J by 4 bases, leaving 12 bases between them. Germline CDR1 and CDR2: MNHNY and SVGAGI (reference sequence). The CDR3 DNA follows: TGTGCCAGCAGCCAACAGGGTGCCACTGAAGCTTTCTTT. Residues: CASSQQGATEAFF.

This rearrangement joins TRBV11-2 to TRBJ2-5; TRBD2 is a possible D gene (6 bases). Trimming took off 2 bases at V and 2 bases at J, with 12 bases between the two ends. Germline CDR1 reads SGHAT; CDR2 reads FQNNGV. This CDR3 contains 15 residues. CDR3: CASSLLAGSQETQYF. CDR3 nucleotides: TGTGCCAGCAGCTTACTCGCGGGGAGTCAAGAGACCCAGTACTTC.